The 25 T cell receptor beta chains below come from one sample, sequenced in a study of blood T cell repertoires in COVID-19. The protocol was immunoSEQ multiplex PCR, while the TCRdb copy is restricted to in-frame clones and leaves out a portion. The table includes 190,000 or so clones, about 86% detected once. Sequencing was done on a sample of peripheral blood. The receptors originated from a young woman who had recovered from COVID-19.

The chain combines TRBV27 with TRBJ2-4, with D perhaps matching TRBD2 (7 bases). The CDR3 is 17 residues long. CDR1 and CDR2 (germline): MNHEY, SMNVEV (reference sequence). V dropped 6 bases and J dropped 3 bases, with 21 bases sitting between them. The CDR3 bases are TGTGCCAGCAGCCGTAGGGGGGGGGAGGTAGGCAAAAACATTCAGTACTTC. It translates to CASSRRGGEVGKNIQYF.

This clone was observed once. The rearrangement uses TRBV3-1 (or the pseudogene TRBV3-2) and TRBJ1-1; no clear D. Trimming shortened V by 4 bases and J by 0 bases, and 12 bases separated the two germline ends. The CDR3 covers 15 residues. Germline V gene sequence: CDR1 LGHDT, CDR2 YNNKEL (reference sequence). CDR3 DNA sequence: TGTGCCAGCAGCCCAAGGAACAGTTTGAACACTGAAGCTTTCTTT. It codes for CASSPRNSLNTEAFF.

This chain links TRBV5-1 with TRBJ2-5; D not certain. The V and J ends lost 0 bases and 5 bases respectively, with 8 bases between them. Germline lookup yields CDR1 SGHRS and CDR2 YFSETQ. The CDR3 has 13 residues. CDR3 residues: CASSLAGFETQYF. CDR3 sequence (DNA): TGCGCCAGCAGCTTGGCCGGGTTTGAGACCCAGTACTTC.

This clone was detected only once. V and J are TRBV9 and TRBJ1-2; 7 nucleotides agree with TRBD1. The V gene's germline CDR1 is SGDLS and CDR2 YYNGEE. The CDR3 has 16 residues. The trim removed 2 bases at V and 0 bases at J, leaving 7 bases unmatched. The CDR3 coding sequence is TGTGCCAGCAGCGTGGGACAGAATACAGCTAACTATGGCTACACCTTC. Amino acid sequence: CASSVGQNTANYGYTF.

This rearrangement joins TRBV12-3 or TRBV12-4 to TRBJ1-2; no reliable D call. The CDR3 has 12 residues. V lost 7 bases and J lost 4, with 10 bases in between. The CDR3 sequence is CASTSAGYGYTF. Here the CDR3 DNA reads TGTGCCAGCACCTCAGCAGGCTATGGCTACACCTTC.

The V call is TRBV5-4, the J call TRBJ1-4, with 11 nucleotides matching TRBD1. Trimming removed 4 bases from V and 8 bases from J; junction bases left unmatched: 7. This CDR3 has 15 residues. Germline V lookup: CDR1 SGHNT, CDR2 YYREEE (reference sequence). The CDR3 sequence: CASSGGTGGGEKLFF. The CDR3 nucleotides read TGTGCCAGCAGCGGCGGGACAGGGGGTGGCGAAAAACTGTTTTTT.

This chain links TRBV18 with TRBJ1-2; 9 nucleotides agree with TRBD1. This CDR3 is built from 14 residues. CDR1 KGHSH and CDR2 LQKENI come from the germline V gene. Losses at the gene ends were 0 bases for V and 5 bases for J; bases not matched to a gene: 1. The CDR3 DNA is TGTGCCAGCTCACCACCGGGACAGGGTTATGGCTACACCTTC. Amino acid sequence: CASSPPGQGYGYTF.

The CDR3 region has the DNA TGTGCCACCAGCAGAGGTCTCGGTGGGCAACAGGGAAACGAGCAGTACTTC. Protein: CATSRGLGGQQGNEQYF. This chain links TRBV15 with TRBJ2-7; tentatively, D is TRBD1 (6 bases). Trimming stripped 1 base from V and 5 bases from J, with 21 bases between. CDR3 length: 17 amino acids. Germline CDR1 and CDR2: LNHNV and YYDKDF (reference sequence).

V gene TRBV6-5 combines with J gene TRBJ2-7; tentatively, D is TRBD1 (6 bases). Trimming removed 4 bases from V and 4 bases from J, with 20 bases in between. Germline CDR1 and CDR2: MNHEY and SVGAGI. This CDR3 is 16 amino acids long. The CDR3: CASSSYSQGGSYEQYV. The CDR3 DNA follows: TGTGCCAGCAGTTCCTACTCACAGGGTGGTTCGTACGAGCAGTACGTC.

This chain links TRBV7-9 with TRBJ1-3, with 9 bases that match TRBD1. The CDR3 loop spans 16 amino acids. J lost 3 bases, V lost 6 bases, and 9 bases had no gene match. Germline-derived CDR1 and CDR2 are SEHNR and FQNEAQ (reference sequence). The CDR3 DNA reads TGTGCCAGCAGACCGAACAGGGGGCAACGTGGAAACACCATATATTTT. The encoded protein is CASRPNRGQRGNTIYF.

The chain couples TRBV11-1 to TRBJ2-1; TRBD2 aligns across 10 bases. The CDR3 is made up of 15 amino acids. The germline CDR1 and CDR2 sequences are SGHAT and FQDESV (reference sequence). The V gene end was trimmed by 4 bases and the J gene end by 3 bases; junction bases not matched to a gene: 3. The CDR3 sequence: CASSYLAGVYNEQFF. CDR3 bases: TGTGCCAGCAGCTACCTAGCGGGGGTCTACAATGAGCAGTTCTTC.

This clone was counted a single time. The rearrangement joins TRBV6-5 to TRBJ1-1; D not certain. This CDR3 is built from 13 residues. Germline assignment: CDR1 MNHEY and CDR2 SVGAGI. V lost 5 bases to trimming and J lost 4 bases, with 11 bases between them. The CDR3 spells CASSPGVATEAFF. As DNA, the CDR3 is TGTGCCAGCAGTCCCGGGGTCGCCACTGAAGCTTTCTTT.

This clone was seen a single time. The chain has TRBV19 and TRBJ1-1; the match to TRBD1 covers 9 bases. The CDR3 is 16 amino acids. Per germline, CDR1 LNHDA and CDR2 SQIVND (reference sequence). V was pared by 7 bases and J by 5 bases, with 14 bases of the junction left unmatched. In DNA, the CDR3 is TGTGCCAGTACTACAAGAAGGGGGACAGGGTCAACTGAAGCTTTCTTT. Its protein product is CASTTRRGTGSTEAFF. The full variable domain, in which reference TRBV19 and TRBJ1-1 provide the parts outside the CDR3, is DGGITQSPKYLFRKEGQNVTLSCEQNLNHDAMYWYRQDPGQGLRLIYYSQIVNDFQKGDIAEGYSVSREKKESFPLTVTSAQKNPTAFYLCASTTRRGTGSTEAFFGQGTRLTVV.

The chain carries TRBV27 and TRBJ2-6; TRBD2 agrees at 12 bases. The germline CDR1 and CDR2 sequences are MNHEY and SMNVEV (reference sequence). The CDR3 is 18 residues long. V dropped 6 bases and J dropped 1; count of bases not matched to a gene: 7. For the CDR3, the DNA is TGTGCCAGCAGCCCACTCGGACTAGCGGGGTCTGGGGCCAACGTCCTGACTTTC. It is translated as CASSPLGLAGSGANVLTF. Filled out from reference TRBV27 and TRBJ2-6, the complete variable domain reads EAQVTQNPRYLITVTGKKLTVTCSQNMNHEYMSWYRQDPGLGLRQIYYSMNVEVTDKGDVPEGYKVSRKEKRNFPLILESPSPNQTSLYFCASSPLGLAGSGANVLTFGAGSRLTVL.

The chain joins TRBV11-2 to TRBJ2-3, with TRBD2 matching 7 bases. V shed 0 bases and J 2 bases; nucleotides not matched to a gene: 8. The germline CDR1 and CDR2 sequences are SGHAT and FQNNGV. The length of the CDR3 is 17 residues. CDR3 coding DNA: TGTGCCAGCAGCTTAGATAAAGTGGGACTACTCACAGATACGCAGTATTTT. Amino acids: CASSLDKVGLLTDTQYF.

This clone came up a few times. This chain joins TRBV4-1 and TRBJ1-3, with 9 bases identical to TRBD1. Trimming cost V 4 bases and J 2 bases; bases outside gene matches: 3. CDR3 length: 15 residues. In germline, CDR1 is MGHRA, CDR2 YSYEKL. The CDR3 DNA follows: TGCGCCAGCAGCCCGGACAGGGGAACTGGAAACACCATATATTTT. This translates into CASSPDRGTGNTIYF.

V is TRBV12-3 or TRBV12-4 and J is TRBJ2-5, with D hard to call. This CDR3 comprises 13 residues. The V gene lost 6 bases and the J gene lost 3 bases, with 11 bases spanning the gap. The CDR3 region is CASSTRPKETQYF. The CDR3 DNA reads TGTGCCAGCAGCACTCGCCCTAAAGAGACCCAGTACTTC.

The V call is TRBV18, the J call TRBJ2-7; a possible D gene is TRBD1 (5 bases). Trimming removed 5 bases at V and 2 bases at J, with 16 bases between. The germline CDR1 and CDR2 sequences are KGHSH and LQKENI. The CDR3 loop spans 15 amino acids. CDR3 sequence (DNA): TGTGCCAGCTCATCCCCGGCAGGGCAACCCTACGAGCAGTACTTC. This gives the protein CASSSPAGQPYEQYF.

The chain employs TRBV6-5 and TRBJ2-7; 7 bases line up with TRBD2. Losses at the gene ends were 6 bases for V and 0 bases for J; bases not matched to a gene: 5. Germline V CDR1 and CDR2: MNHEY, SVGAGI. This CDR3 is 14 amino acids long. The CDR3 loop is CASRRTGGSYEQYV. The DNA for the CDR3 is TGTGCCAGCAGGCGTACGGGAGGCTCCTACGAGCAGTACGTC.

This rearrangement joins TRBV2 to TRBJ2-7; 8 bases align to TRBD1. CDR1 and CDR2 (germline): SNHLY, FYNNEI. There are 14 residues in the CDR3. The J segment lost 3 bases and the V segment lost 5 bases, leaving 6 bases of the junction unmatched. The CDR3 sequence is CASSYGQGNYEQYV. The CDR3, as DNA: TGTGCCAGCAGTTATGGACAGGGTAACTACGAGCAGTACGTC.

This sequence joins TRBV5-4 and TRBJ1-5, with 8 bases lining up with TRBD1. The ends lost 3 bases at V and 2 bases at J; junction bases unmatched: 1. In germline, CDR1 is SGHNT, CDR2 YYREEE (reference sequence). The CDR3 has 14 residues. CDR3 coding DNA: TGTGCCAGCAGCTCGGACAGGGGCAATCAGCCCCAGCATTTT. As protein: CASSSDRGNQPQHF.

The chain employs TRBV3-1 (or the pseudogene TRBV3-2) and TRBJ2-1; possible D gene TRBD1, 6 bases. The CDR3 consists of 15 residues. V lost 4 bases to trimming and J lost 5 bases, with 15 bases between them. CDR1 and CDR2 (germline): LGHDT, YNNKEL (reference sequence). Here the CDR3 reads CASSPDRLTNNEQFF. The CDR3 region has the DNA TGTGCCAGCAGCCCTGACAGGCTCACCAACAATGAGCAGTTCTTC.

V and J are TRBV27 and TRBJ2-3; D might be TRBD1 (6 bases). Trimming took off 2 bases at V and 5 bases at J, with 14 bases between the two ends. The CDR3 extends over 15 amino acids. Germline V gene sequence: CDR1 MNHEY, CDR2 SMNVEV (reference sequence). CDR3 DNA sequence: TGTGCCAGCAGTTTAGGACCAGGGGCCCTAGATACGCAGTATTTT. This translates into CASSLGPGALDTQYF.

The V call is TRBV14, the J call TRBJ1-3; TRBD1 is a possible D gene (5 bases). The CDR3 runs 11 residues. V was pared by 2 bases and J by 14 bases, with 10 bases between. Germline assignment: CDR1 SGHDN and CDR2 FVKESK. This chain's CDR3 is CASSQRGRLYF. The DNA of the CDR3 is TGTGCCAGCAGCCAAAGGGGCCGGTTATATTTT.

The CDR3 DNA reads TGCGCCAGCAGCTTGGACCCATTTGGAGGGAAGGAGAACACTGAAGCTTTCTTT. Its protein is CASSLDPFGGKENTEAFF. The chain recombines TRBV5-1 with TRBJ1-1; D gene ambiguous. The CDR3 spans 18 residues. V was shortened by 0 bases and J by 1 base, with 19 bases between the two germline ends. The germline CDR1 and CDR2 sequences are SGHRS and YFSETQ.